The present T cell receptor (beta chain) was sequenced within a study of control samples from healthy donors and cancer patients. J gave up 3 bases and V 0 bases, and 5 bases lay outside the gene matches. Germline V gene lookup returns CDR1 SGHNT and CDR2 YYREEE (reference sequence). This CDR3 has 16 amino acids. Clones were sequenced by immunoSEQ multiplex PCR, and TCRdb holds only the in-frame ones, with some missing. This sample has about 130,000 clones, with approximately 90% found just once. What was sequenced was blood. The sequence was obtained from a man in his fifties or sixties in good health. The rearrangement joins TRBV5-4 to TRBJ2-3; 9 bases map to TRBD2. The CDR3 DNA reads TGTGCCAGCAGCTTGGATGCGGGGGGGCCGACAGATACGCAGTATTTT. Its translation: CASSLDAGGPTDTQYF.